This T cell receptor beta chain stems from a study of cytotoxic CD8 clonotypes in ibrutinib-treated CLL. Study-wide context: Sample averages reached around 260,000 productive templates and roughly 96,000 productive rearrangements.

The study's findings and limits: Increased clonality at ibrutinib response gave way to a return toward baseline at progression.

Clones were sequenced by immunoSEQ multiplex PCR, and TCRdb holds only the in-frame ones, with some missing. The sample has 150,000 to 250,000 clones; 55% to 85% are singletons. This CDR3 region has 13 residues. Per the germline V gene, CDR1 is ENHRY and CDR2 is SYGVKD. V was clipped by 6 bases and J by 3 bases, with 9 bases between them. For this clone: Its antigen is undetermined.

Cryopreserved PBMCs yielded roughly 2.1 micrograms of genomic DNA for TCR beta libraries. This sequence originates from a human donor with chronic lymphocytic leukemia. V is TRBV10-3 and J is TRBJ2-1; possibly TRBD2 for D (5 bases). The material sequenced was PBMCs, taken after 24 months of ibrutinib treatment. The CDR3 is CAISGLSYNEQFF. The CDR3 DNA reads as TGTGCCATCAGCGGACTGAGCTACAATGAGCAGTTCTTC.